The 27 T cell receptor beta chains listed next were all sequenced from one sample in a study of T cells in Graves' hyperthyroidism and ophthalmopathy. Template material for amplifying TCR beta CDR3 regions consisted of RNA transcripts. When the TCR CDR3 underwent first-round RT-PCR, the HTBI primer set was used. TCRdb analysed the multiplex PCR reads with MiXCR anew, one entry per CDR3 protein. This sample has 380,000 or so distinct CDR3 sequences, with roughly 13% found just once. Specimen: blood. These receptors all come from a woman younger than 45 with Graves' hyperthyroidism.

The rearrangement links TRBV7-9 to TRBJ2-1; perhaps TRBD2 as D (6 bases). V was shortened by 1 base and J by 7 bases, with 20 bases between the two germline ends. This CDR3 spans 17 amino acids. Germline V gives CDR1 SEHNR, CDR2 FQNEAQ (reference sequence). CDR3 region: CASSLERSSVRRNEQFF. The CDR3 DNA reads TGTGCCAGCAGCTTAGAAAGGTCTAGCGTCAGGCGGAATGAGCAGTTCTTC.

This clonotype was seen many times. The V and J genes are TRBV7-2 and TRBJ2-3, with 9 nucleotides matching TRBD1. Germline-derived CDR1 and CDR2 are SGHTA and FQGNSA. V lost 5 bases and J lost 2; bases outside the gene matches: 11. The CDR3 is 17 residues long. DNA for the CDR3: TGTGCCAGCAGCCTCAAATCGGGGACAGGGTTCACAGATACGCAGTATTTT. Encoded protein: CASSLKSGTGFTDTQYF.

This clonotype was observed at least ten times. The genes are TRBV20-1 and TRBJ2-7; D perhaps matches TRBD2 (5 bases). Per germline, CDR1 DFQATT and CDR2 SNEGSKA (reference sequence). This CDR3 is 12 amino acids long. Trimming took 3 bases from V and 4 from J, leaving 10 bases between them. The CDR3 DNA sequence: TGCAGTGCTAGGTGGGGAGAATACGAGCAGTACTTC. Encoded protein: CSARWGEYEQYF.

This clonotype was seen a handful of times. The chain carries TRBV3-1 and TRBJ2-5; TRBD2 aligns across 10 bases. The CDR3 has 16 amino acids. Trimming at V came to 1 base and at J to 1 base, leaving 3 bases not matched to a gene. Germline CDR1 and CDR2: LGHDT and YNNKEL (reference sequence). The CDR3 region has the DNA TGTGCCAGCAGCCAAGTAATAGCGGGAGGCCAAGAGACCCAGTACTTC. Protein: CASSQVIAGGQETQYF.

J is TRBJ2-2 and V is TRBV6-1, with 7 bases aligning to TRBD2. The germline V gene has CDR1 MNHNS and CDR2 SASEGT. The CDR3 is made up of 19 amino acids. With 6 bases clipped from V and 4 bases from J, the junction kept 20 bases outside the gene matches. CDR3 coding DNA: TGTGCCAGCAGACTCCAACCGGGACTACCAACTGCGGGCACCGGGGAGCTGTTTTTT. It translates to CASRLQPGLPTAGTGELFF.

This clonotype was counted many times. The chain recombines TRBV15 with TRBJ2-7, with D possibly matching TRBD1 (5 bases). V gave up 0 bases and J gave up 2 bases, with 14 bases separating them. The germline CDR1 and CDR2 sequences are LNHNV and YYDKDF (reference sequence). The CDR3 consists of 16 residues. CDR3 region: CATSRERPGRTYEQYF. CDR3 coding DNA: TGTGCCACCAGCAGAGAAAGACCAGGGCGGACCTACGAGCAGTACTTC.

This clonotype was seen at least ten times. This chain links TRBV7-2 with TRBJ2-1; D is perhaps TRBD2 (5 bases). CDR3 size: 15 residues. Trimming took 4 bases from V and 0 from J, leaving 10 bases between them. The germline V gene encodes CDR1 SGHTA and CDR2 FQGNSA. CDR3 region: CASSSDLSSYNEQFF. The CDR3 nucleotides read TGTGCCAGCAGCTCGGACTTGAGCTCCTACAATGAGCAGTTCTTC. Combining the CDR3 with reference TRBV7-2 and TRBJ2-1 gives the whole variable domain GAGVSQSPSNKVTEKGKDVELRCDPISGHTALYWYRQSLGQGLEFLIYFQGNSAPDKSGLPSDRFSAERTGGSVSTLTIQRTQQEDSAVYLCASSSDLSSYNEQFFGPGTRLTVL.

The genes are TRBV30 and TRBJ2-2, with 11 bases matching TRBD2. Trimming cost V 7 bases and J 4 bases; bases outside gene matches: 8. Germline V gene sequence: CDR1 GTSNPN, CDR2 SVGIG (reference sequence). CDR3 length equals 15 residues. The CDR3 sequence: CASLAGGPSTGELFF. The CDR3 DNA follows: TGTGCCTCCTTAGCGGGAGGGCCTAGCACCGGGGAGCTGTTTTTT.

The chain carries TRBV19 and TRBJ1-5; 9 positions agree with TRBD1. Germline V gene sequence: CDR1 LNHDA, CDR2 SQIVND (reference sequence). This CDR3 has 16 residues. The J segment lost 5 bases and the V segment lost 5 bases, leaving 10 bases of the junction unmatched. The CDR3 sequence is CASSAMGDRVDQPQHF. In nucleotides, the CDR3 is TGTGCCAGTAGTGCTATGGGGGACAGGGTCGATCAGCCCCAGCATTTT.

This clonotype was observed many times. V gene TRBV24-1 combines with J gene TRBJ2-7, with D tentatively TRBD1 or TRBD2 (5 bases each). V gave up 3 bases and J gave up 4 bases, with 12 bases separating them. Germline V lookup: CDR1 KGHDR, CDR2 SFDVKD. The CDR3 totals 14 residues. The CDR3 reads CATSDDRDAYEQYF. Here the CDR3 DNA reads TGTGCCACCAGTGATGACCGGGACGCTTACGAGCAGTACTTC.

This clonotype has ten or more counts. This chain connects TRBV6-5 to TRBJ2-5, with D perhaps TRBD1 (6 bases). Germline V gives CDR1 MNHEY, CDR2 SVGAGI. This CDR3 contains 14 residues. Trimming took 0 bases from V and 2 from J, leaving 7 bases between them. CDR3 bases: TGTGCCAGCAGTTACTCAGGGGGTCAAGAGACCCAGTACTTC. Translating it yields CASSYSGGQETQYF.

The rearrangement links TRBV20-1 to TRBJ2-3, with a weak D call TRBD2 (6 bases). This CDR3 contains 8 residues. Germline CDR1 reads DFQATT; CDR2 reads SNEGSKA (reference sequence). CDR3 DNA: TGCGGAGGGGATACGCAGTATTTT. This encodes CGGDTQYF.

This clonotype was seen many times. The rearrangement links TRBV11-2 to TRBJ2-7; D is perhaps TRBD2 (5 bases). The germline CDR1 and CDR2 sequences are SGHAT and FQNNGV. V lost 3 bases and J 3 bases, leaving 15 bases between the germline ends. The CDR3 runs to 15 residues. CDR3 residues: CASSLGEYVNYEQYF. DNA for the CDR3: TGTGCCAGCAGCTTGGGAGAATACGTTAACTACGAGCAGTACTTC.

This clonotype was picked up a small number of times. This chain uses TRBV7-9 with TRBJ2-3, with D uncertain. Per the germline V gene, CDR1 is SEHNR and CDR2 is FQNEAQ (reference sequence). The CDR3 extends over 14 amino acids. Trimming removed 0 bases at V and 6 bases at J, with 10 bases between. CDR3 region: CASSLARGTDTQYF. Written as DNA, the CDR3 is TGTGCCAGCAGCTTAGCGCGAGGAACCGATACGCAGTATTTT.

CDR3 coding DNA: TGCAGTGCCCCCACTCCTCGGACTTACAATGAGCAGTTCTTC. Amino acids: CSAPTPRTYNEQFF. This sequence joins TRBV20-1 and TRBJ2-1; a weak D match, TRBD2 (5 bases). V gave up 6 bases and J gave up 4 bases, with 16 bases separating them. The CDR3 spans 14 residues. Germline CDR1 reads DFQATT; CDR2 reads SNEGSKA (reference sequence).

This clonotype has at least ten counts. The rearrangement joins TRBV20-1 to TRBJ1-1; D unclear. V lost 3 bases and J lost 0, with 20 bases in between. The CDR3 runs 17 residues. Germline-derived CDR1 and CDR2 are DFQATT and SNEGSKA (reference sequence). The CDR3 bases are TGCAGTGCTAGTATGTCCGTGGGTACTGGGATGAACACTGAAGCTTTCTTT. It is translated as CSASMSVGTGMNTEAFF.

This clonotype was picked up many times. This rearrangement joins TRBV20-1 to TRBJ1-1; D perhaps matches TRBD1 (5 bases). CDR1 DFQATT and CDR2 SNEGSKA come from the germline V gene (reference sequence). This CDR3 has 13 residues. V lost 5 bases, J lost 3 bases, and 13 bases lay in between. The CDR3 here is CSAPFGAYTEAFF. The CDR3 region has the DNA TGCAGTGCTCCCTTCGGGGCGTACACTGAAGCTTTCTTT.

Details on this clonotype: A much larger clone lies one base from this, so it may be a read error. CDR3 bases: TGTGCCAGCTCACCGAGCGGGAGGACCTACAATGAGCAGTCCTTC. Protein product: CASSPSGRTYNEQSF. The chain recombines TRBV28 with TRBJ2-1, with 9 bases aligning to TRBD2. The CDR3 loop spans 15 amino acids. In germline, CDR1 is MDHEN, CDR2 SYDVKM.

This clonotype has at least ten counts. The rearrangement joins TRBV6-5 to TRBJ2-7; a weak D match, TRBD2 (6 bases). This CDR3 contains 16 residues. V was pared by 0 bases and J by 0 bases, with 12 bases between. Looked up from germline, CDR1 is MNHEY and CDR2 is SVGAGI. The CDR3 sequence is CASSYSSATSSYEQYF. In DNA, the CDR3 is TGTGCCAGCAGTTACTCGTCAGCGACTAGCTCCTACGAGCAGTACTTC.

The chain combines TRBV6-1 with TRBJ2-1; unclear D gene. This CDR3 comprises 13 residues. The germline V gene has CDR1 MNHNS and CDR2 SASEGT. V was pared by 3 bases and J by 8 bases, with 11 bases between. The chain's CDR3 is CASSDHYGDEQFF. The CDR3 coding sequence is TGTGCCAGCAGTGATCATTATGGGGATGAGCAGTTCTTC.

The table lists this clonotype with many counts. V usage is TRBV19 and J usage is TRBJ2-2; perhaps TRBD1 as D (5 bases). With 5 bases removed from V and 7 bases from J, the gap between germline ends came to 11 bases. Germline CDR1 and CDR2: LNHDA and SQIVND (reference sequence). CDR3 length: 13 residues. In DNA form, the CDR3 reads TGTGCCAGTAGTGAAAACAGGTTCGGGGAGCTGTTTTTT. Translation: CASSENRFGELFF.

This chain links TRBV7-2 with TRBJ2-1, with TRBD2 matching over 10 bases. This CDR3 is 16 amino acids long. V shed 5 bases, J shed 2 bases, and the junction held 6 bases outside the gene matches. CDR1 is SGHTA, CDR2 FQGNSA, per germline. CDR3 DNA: TGTGCCAGCAGCCTATATCTAGCGGGAGCCTACAATGAGCAGTTCTTC. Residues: CASSLYLAGAYNEQFF.

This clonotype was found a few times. CDR3 sequence reads: CSASRLNEQYF. CDR3 nucleotides: TGCAGTGCTAGTCGGCTCAACGAGCAGTACTTC. The chain employs TRBV20-1 and TRBJ2-7, with D uncertain. The V end was cut by 3 bases, the J end by 5 bases, with 8 bases between. This CDR3 spans 11 amino acids. Germline V gives CDR1 DFQATT, CDR2 SNEGSKA (reference sequence).

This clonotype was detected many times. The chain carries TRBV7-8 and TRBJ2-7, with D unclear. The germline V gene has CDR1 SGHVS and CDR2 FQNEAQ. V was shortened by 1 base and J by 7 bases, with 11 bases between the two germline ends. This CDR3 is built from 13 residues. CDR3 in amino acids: CASSLVSLREQYF. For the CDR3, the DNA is TGTGCCAGCAGCTTAGTCTCCCTTCGAGAGCAGTACTTC.

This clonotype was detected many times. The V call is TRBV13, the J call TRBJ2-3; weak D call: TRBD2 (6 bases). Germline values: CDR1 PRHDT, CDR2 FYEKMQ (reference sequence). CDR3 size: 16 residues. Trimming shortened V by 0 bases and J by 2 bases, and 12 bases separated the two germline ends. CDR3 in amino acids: CASSLGLAGNTDTQYF. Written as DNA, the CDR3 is TGTGCCAGCAGCTTAGGCCTGGCGGGGAACACAGATACGCAGTATTTT.

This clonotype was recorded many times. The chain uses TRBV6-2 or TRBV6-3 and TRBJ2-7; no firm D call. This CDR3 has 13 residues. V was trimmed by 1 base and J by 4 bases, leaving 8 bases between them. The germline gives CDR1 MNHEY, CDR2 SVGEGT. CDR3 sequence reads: CASSYYRVYEQYF. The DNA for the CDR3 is TGTGCCAGCAGTTACTATCGGGTGTACGAGCAGTACTTC.

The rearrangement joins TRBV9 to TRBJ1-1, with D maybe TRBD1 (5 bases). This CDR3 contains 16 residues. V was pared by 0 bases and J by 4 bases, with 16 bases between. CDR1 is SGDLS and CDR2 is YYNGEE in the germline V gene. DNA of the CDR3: TGTGCCAGCAGCGTAGATATTCGGGGGACTCGCACTGAAGCTTTCTTT. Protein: CASSVDIRGTRTEAFF. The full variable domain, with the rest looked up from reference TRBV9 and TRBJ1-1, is DSGVTQTPKHLITATGQRVTLRCSPRSGDLSVYWYQQSLDQGLQFLIQYYNGEERAKGNILERFSAQQFPDLHSELNLSSLELGDSALYFCASSVDIRGTRTEAFFGQGTRLTVV.